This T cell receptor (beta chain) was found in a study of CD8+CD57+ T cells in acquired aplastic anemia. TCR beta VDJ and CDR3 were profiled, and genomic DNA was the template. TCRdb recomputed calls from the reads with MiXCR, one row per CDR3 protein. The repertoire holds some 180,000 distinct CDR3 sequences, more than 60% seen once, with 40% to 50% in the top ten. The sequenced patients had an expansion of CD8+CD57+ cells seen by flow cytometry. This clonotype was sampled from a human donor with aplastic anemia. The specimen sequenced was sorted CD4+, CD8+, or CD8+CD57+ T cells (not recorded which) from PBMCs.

CDR3 in amino acids: CASSDKWGQGASGYTF. The DNA for the CDR3 is TGCGCCAGCAGTGATAAGTGGGGACAGGGGGCGAGTGGCTACACCTTC. The chain joins TRBV10-1 to TRBJ1-2, with 12 bases matching TRBD1. Germline V lookup: CDR1 WNHNN, CDR2 SYGVQD (reference sequence). The CDR3 loop spans 16 amino acids. After removal of 3 bases from V and 7 bases from J, the junction contained 9 bases not matched to a gene.